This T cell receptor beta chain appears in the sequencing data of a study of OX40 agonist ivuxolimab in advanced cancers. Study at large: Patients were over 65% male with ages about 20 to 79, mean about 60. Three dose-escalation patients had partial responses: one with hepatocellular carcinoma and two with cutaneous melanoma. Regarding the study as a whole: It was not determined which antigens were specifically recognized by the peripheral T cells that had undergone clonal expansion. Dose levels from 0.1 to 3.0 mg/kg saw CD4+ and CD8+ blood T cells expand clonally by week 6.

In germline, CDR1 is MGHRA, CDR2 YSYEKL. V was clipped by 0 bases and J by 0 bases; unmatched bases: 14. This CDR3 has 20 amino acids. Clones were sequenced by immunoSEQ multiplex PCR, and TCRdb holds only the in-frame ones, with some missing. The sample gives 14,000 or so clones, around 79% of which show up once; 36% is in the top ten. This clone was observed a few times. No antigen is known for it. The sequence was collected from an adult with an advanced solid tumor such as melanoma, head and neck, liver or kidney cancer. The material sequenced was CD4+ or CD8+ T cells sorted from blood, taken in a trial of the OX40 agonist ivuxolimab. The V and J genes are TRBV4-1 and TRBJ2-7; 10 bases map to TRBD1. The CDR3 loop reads CASSQDFGTGAQSSSYEQYF. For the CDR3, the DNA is TGCGCCAGCAGCCAAGATTTCGGGACAGGGGCACAATCGAGCTCCTACGAGCAGTACTTC.